These T cell receptor beta chains were read from a single sample in a study of T cell responses to AZD1222 COVID-19 vaccine. The assay was immunoSEQ multiplex PCR, and TCRdb's table has in-frame clones only and misses some. The sample includes 150,000 to 200,000 clones, about 91% of them seen just once. Sequencing was performed on peripheral blood, taken 28 days after the second AZD1222 dose. The receptors were sampled from an adult who received the AZD1222 COVID-19 vaccine. CDR3s include the opening cysteine and the closing phenylalanine or tryptophan.

J gene | CDR3 length | V gene | CDR3 protein
TRBJ2-7 | 15 | TRBV5-6 | CASSPGPGLASEQYF
TRBJ2-5 | 14 | TRBV5-5 | CASSLGGLVETQYF
TRBJ1-5 | 15 | TRBV2 | CASSELRGGYQPQHF
TRBJ1-2 | 15 | TRBV7-2 | CASSLGGQDKYGYTF
TRBJ2-7 | 14 | TRBV14 | CASSPGQISYEQYF
TRBJ2-7 | 14 | TRBV2 | CASSEGQGVHEQYF
TRBJ2-1 | 16 | TRBV6-5 | CASSYSSSGGAYEQFF
TRBJ1-2 | 13 | TRBV6-5 | CASSLEPSYGYTF
TRBJ2-5 | 14 | TRBV6-5 | CASSNTGTFETQYF
TRBJ2-7 | 15 | TRBV6-2/TRBV6-3 | CASSYLSGGAPEQYF
TRBJ1-2 | 16 | TRBV15 | CATSLPGQGANYGYTF
TRBJ2-1 | 13 | TRBV7-6 | CASNQGVNNEQFF
TRBJ2-1 | 17 | TRBV10-1 | CASNASGGWGAANEQFF
TRBJ2-3 | 16 | TRBV2 | CASSELAGGPTDTQYF
TRBJ1-2 | 13 | TRBV9 | CASSVEANYGYTF
TRBJ1-5 | 15 | TRBV6-5 | CASRFDRGGNQPQHF
TRBJ2-7 | 21 | TRBV23-1 | CASSQRQGLSLRKQTTYEQYF
TRBJ2-2 | 14 | TRBV19 | CASGPGQPTGELFF
TRBJ1-4 | 13 | TRBV12-3/TRBV12-4 | CASSLRADRKLFF
TRBJ2-5 | 14 | TRBV7-2 | CASSLGVGDGAQYF
TRBJ1-2 | 17 | TRBV6-1 | CASSDWAGRGRNYGYTF
TRBJ1-1 | 16 | TRBV28 | CASSPPKTRQAHEAFF
TRBJ2-1 | 18 | TRBV21-1 | CASSKALDRGPDYNEQFF
TRBJ1-5 | 16 | TRBV30 | CAWSPQSGPMNQPQHF
TRBJ2-3 | 11 | TRBV12-3/TRBV12-4 | CASTLTDTQYF
TRBJ2-1 | 15 | TRBV7-8 | CASSSTTSSYNEQFF
TRBJ1-4 | 13 | TRBV7-8 | CASSQRPNEKLFF
TRBJ1-6 | 15 | TRBV6-5 | CASSHTGGNYSPLHF
TRBJ1-1 | 11 | TRBV30 | CAWSHETEAFF
TRBJ2-6 | 15 | TRBV6-1 | CASIPPNSGANVLTF
TRBJ1-6 | 13 | TRBV12-3/TRBV12-4 | CASRAGLNSPLHF
TRBJ1-5 | 16 | TRBV18 | CASSPLDLRDKGPQHF
TRBJ2-2 | 14 | TRBV7-3 | CASSLNANTGELFF
TRBJ2-1 | 13 | TRBV19 | CASSRDSYNEQFF
TRBJ2-5 | 15 | TRBV11-2 | CASSLGGADQETQYF
TRBJ1-5 | 11 | TRBV6-2/TRBV6-3 | CASSRTGPQHF
TRBJ1-6 | 12 | TRBV19 | CASNTRNSPLHF
TRBJ2-3 | 15 | TRBV5-6 | CASTLAGGPTDTQYF
TRBJ2-5 | 14 | TRBV9 | CASSIQGARETQYF
TRBJ2-7 | 14 | TRBV11-2 | CASSLDRGQNEQYF
TRBJ1-4 | 14 | TRBV9 | CASSVGPSNEKLFF
TRBJ1-1 | 14 | TRBV10-3 | CAISSGQGSTEAFF
TRBJ2-3 | 15 | TRBV7-9 | CASSSAGGHTDTQYF
TRBJ1-5 | 12 | TRBV12-3/TRBV12-4 | CASSLSYQPQHF
TRBJ2-5 | 13 | TRBV7-7 | CASSRGGQETQYF
TRBJ2-7 | 16 | TRBV5-6 | CASSPSGDGGVYEQYF
TRBJ1-2 | 11 | TRBV20-1 | CSASSGNGYTF
TRBJ1-6 | 16 | TRBV5-1 | CASSLGDRSYNSPLHF
TRBJ1-3 | 15 | TRBV28 | CASSLVSNSGNTIYF
TRBJ2-3 | 15 | TRBV12-5 | CASGLGRTGTDTQYF